The 4 T cell receptor beta chains listed next were all sequenced from one sample in a study of T cell responses to AZD1222 COVID-19 vaccine. Data came from immunoSEQ multiplex PCR; TCRdb stores just in-frame clones and leaves some out. The repertoire holds approximately 74,000 clones, with approximately 90% as singletons. The material was peripheral blood, obtained 28 days after the second AZD1222 dose. The origin of the receptors is an adult who received the AZD1222 COVID-19 vaccine.

This clone was seen just once. V gene TRBV9 combines with J gene TRBJ1-5; 12 bases fit TRBD1. The V and J ends lost 3 bases and 3 bases, in that order; junction bases with no gene match: 4. Germline loops: CDR1 SGDLS, CDR2 YYNGEE. The CDR3 contains 16 residues. The CDR3 reads CASSAGTGGYNQPQHF. The CDR3, as DNA: TGTGCCAGCAGCGCAGGGACAGGGGGCTACAATCAGCCCCAGCATTTT.

V gene TRBV4-1 combines with J gene TRBJ1-3; D not resolved. V was shortened by 1 base and J by 1 base, with 14 bases between the two germline ends. Germline V lookup: CDR1 MGHRA, CDR2 YSYEKL. This CDR3 is built from 17 residues. CDR3 region: CASSQVGKRASGNTIYF. CDR3 DNA sequence: TGCGCCAGCAGCCAAGTAGGAAAGAGGGCATCTGGAAACACCATATATTTT.

This clone has a single count. The chain recombines TRBV7-3 with TRBJ2-1, with D possibly being TRBD1 (5 bases). CDR1 is SGHTA, CDR2 FQGTGA, per germline. The V end lost 2 bases, the J end lost 2 bases, and 7 bases lay between the germline ends. The CDR3 totals 14 residues. Here the CDR3 DNA reads TGTGCCAGCAGCTTACTAGGGGCCTACAATGAGCAGTTCTTC. Translated, it gives CASSLLGAYNEQFF.

The chain employs TRBV7-6 and TRBJ2-2; 11 bases fit TRBD2. V trimming: 6 bases; J trimming: 7 bases; junction bases outside the gene matches: 10. This CDR3 is built from 16 residues. Germline CDR1 reads SGHVS; CDR2 reads FNYEAQ. The CDR3 is CASSQTSGRIGGELFF. CDR3 nucleotides: TGTGCCAGCAGTCAAACTAGCGGGAGAATTGGCGGGGAGCTGTTTTTT.